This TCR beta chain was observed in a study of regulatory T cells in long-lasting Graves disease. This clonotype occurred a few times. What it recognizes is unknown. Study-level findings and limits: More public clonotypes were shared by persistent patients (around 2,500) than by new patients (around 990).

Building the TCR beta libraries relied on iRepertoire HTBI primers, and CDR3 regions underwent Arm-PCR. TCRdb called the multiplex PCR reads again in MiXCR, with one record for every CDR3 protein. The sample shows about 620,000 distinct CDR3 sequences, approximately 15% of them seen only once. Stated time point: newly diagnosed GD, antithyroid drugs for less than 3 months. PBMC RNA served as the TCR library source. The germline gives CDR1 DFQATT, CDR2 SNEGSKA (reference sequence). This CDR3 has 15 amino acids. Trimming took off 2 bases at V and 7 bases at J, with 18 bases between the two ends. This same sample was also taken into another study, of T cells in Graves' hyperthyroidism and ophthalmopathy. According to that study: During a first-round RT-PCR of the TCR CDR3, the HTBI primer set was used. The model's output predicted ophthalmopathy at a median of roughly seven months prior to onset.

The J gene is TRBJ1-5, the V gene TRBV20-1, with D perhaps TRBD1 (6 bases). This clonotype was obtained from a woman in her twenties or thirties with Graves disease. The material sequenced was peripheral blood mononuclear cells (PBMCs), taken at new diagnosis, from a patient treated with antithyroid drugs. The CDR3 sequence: CSARFQQGIGQPQHF. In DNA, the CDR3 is TGCAGTGCTAGATTCCAGCAGGGGATCGGGCAGCCCCAGCATTTT.